These 25 T cell receptor beta chains share one sample of origin, sequenced in a study of T cells in Graves' hyperthyroidism and ophthalmopathy. Using RNA transcripts as the source, TCR beta CDR3 regions were amplified. Carried out on the TCR CDR3, a first-round RT-PCR used the HTBI primer set. TCRdb re-called the multiplex PCR reads through MiXCR, storing one row per CDR3 protein. Of about 600,000 distinct CDR3 sequences detected, 14% appear once; the ten largest clones hold about 6.6%. The sequencing sample was made of blood. These receptors were obtained from a young woman with Graves' ophthalmopathy.

This clonotype was observed many times. The chain combines TRBV9 with TRBJ2-2; possibly TRBD1 for D (5 bases). Between the trimmed V and J ends, which lost 0 bases and 2 bases, there was a span of 14 bases. The CDR3 is made up of 17 amino acids. CDR1 is SGDLS and CDR2 is YYNGEE in the germline V gene. CDR3 amino acids: CASSVDARGANTGELFF. The CDR3 nucleotides are TGTGCCAGCAGCGTAGATGCTAGGGGCGCTAACACCGGGGAGCTGTTTTTT.

This clonotype showed up many times. This chain links TRBV12-3 or TRBV12-4 with TRBJ2-7, with D perhaps TRBD2 (6 bases). This CDR3 comprises 14 residues. Deletions cut 3 bases from V and 3 bases from J, with 12 bases between. Here the CDR3 DNA reads TGTGCCAGCAGTTTGGAGGGAGGAGGCTACGAGCAGTACTTC. Residues: CASSLEGGGYEQYF.

The rearrangement links TRBV6-5 to TRBJ2-7; D perhaps matches TRBD1 (5 bases). This CDR3 has 14 amino acids. Trimming pared 2 bases from V and 2 bases from J, leaving 10 bases between. Germline loops: CDR1 MNHEY, CDR2 SVGAGI. CDR3 protein: CASSYPGNPYEQYF. As DNA, the CDR3 is TGTGCCAGCAGTTACCCAGGGAATCCCTACGAGCAGTACTTC.

This clonotype was found a few times. V is TRBV4-1 and J is TRBJ2-3, with D perhaps being TRBD1 or TRBD2 (5 bases each). The CDR3 covers 13 residues. The germline CDR1 and CDR2 sequences are MGHRA and YSYEKL. The V end lost 3 bases, the J end lost 6 bases, and 10 bases lay between the germline ends. CDR3: CASSHTGADTQYF. CDR3 nucleotide sequence: TGCGCCAGCAGCCACACCGGGGCCGATACGCAGTATTTT.

This clonotype was seen repeatedly, ten times or more. The rearrangement uses TRBV6-5 and TRBJ1-2; D not certain. Deletions cut 2 bases from V and 4 bases from J, with 11 bases between. The CDR3 contains 14 residues. Germline V gene data show CDR1 as MNHEY and CDR2 as SVGAGI. The CDR3, as DNA: TGTGCCAGCAGTTACGACGCAGCGAGCTATGGCTACACCTTC. Translated, it gives CASSYDAASYGYTF.

A note on this clonotype: It may be a read error: a sequence one base away is much more abundant. Likely a read error: the CDR3 ends without its conserved phenylalanine or tryptophan. The chain uses TRBV2 and TRBJ1-6, with D hard to call. CDR1 is SNHLY and CDR2 is FYNNEI in the germline V gene. Trimming removed 6 bases at V and 5 bases at J, with 20 bases between. The CDR3 spans 17 residues. The CDR3 DNA is TGTGCCAGCAGCCCGTCCCGACGGCAATCAGATAATTCACCCCTCCACCTT. Protein sequence: CASSPSRRQSDNSPLHL.

In this sample, this clonotype turned up many times. The CDR3 here is CSASDLGDPYNEQFF. Here the CDR3 DNA reads TGCAGTGCTAGTGATTTGGGAGACCCCTACAATGAGCAGTTCTTC. This sequence joins TRBV20-1 and TRBJ2-1; D might be TRBD2 (5 bases). Deletions cut 3 bases from V and 2 bases from J, with 14 bases between. CDR1 is DFQATT and CDR2 is SNEGSKA in the germline V gene (reference sequence). The CDR3 consists of 15 residues.

This clonotype was detected ten times or more. CDR3 coding DNA: TGTGCCAGCAGGTCCGGGTCCTCCTTGGGCTTATACGAGCAGTACTTC. Translating it yields CASRSGSSLGLYEQYF. The gene calls are TRBV28 and TRBJ2-7; D uncertain. The CDR3 runs 16 residues. V gave up 6 bases and J gave up 4 bases, with 22 bases separating them. The germline V gene has CDR1 MDHEN and CDR2 SYDVKM.

This clonotype came up many times. The chain combines TRBV27 with TRBJ2-1, with no clear D. Trimming removed 3 bases from V and 0 bases from J, with 6 bases in between. There are 14 residues in the CDR3. CDR1 is MNHEY and CDR2 is SMNVEV in the germline V gene (reference sequence). CDR3 DNA: TGTGCCAGCAGTTTCGGCGCCTCCTACAATGAGCAGTTCTTC. Its translation: CASSFGASYNEQFF.

This clonotype has at least ten counts. This chain uses TRBV6-1 with TRBJ2-7, with D maybe TRBD2 (5 bases). The CDR3 is 13 residues long. Trimming removed 7 bases from V and 2 bases from J, with 12 bases in between. Germline-derived CDR1 and CDR2 are MNHNS and SASEGT. The CDR3 is CASIGGSPYEQYF. In nucleotides, the CDR3 is TGTGCCAGCATTGGCGGGTCACCCTACGAGCAGTACTTC.

This clonotype was seen many times. V is TRBV11-3 and J is TRBJ2-2, with 10 nucleotides matching TRBD2. Germline CDR1 SGHNT, CDR2 YENEEA. This CDR3 is built from 18 residues. With V trimmed by 7 bases and J by 7 bases, 18 bases remained unmatched. This CDR3 reads CASTEQREGRRRIGELFF. The CDR3 nucleotides are TGTGCCAGCACCGAACAGCGGGAGGGCCGTAGGAGAATCGGGGAGCTGTTTTTT. Full variable domain (rest looked up from reference TRBV11-3 and TRBJ2-2): EAGVVQSPRYKIIEKKQPVAFWCNPISGHNTLYWYLQNLGQGPELLIRYENEEAVDDSQLPKDRFSAERLKGVDSTLKIQPAELGDSAVYLCASTEQREGRRRIGELFFGEGSRLTVL.

This clonotype has a count of ten or more. The rearrangement links TRBV28 to TRBJ2-7; D gene ambiguous. Between the trimmed V and J ends, which lost 3 bases and 6 bases, there was a span of 6 bases. Germline CDR1 is MDHEN and CDR2 is SYDVKM. This CDR3 has 11 residues. CDR3: CASSFSLEQYF. The CDR3 DNA reads as TGTGCCAGCAGTTTTTCCCTCGAGCAGTACTTC.

The J gene is TRBJ2-1, the V gene TRBV4-1, with D perhaps TRBD1 (5 bases). The germline gives CDR1 MGHRA, CDR2 YSYEKL. The CDR3 has 14 amino acids. Trimming stripped 0 bases from V and 7 bases from J, with 10 bases between. This CDR3 reads CASSQDPSGNEQFF. CDR3 nucleotides: TGCGCCAGCAGCCAAGATCCGTCAGGGAATGAGCAGTTCTTC.

This clonotype turned up a few times. The chain links TRBV20-1 to TRBJ2-7; TRBD2 might be the D (6 bases). There are 13 residues in the CDR3. V lost 6 bases and J 3 bases, leaving 15 bases between the germline ends. CDR1 and CDR2 (germline): DFQATT, SNEGSKA (reference sequence). The CDR3 protein is CSAQRRDLYEQYF. As DNA, the CDR3 is TGCAGTGCCCAAAGGCGGGACCTCTACGAGCAGTACTTC.

In this sample, this clonotype turned up many times. The rearrangement uses TRBV30 and TRBJ1-1; maybe TRBD1 (5 bases). The germline V and J ends were trimmed by 1 base and 3 bases, with 9 bases remaining between them. The CDR3 consists of 13 residues. The germline V gene encodes CDR1 GTSNPN and CDR2 SVGIG (reference sequence). CDR3 DNA: TGTGCCTGGAGTGGGGGGGGGGACACTGAAGCTTTCTTT. Protein: CAWSGGGDTEAFF. The variable domain in full, with the rest retrieved from reference TRBV30 and TRBJ1-1, is SQTIHQWPATLVQPVGSPLSLECTVEGTSNPNLYWYRQAAGRGLQLLFYSVGIGQISSEVPQNLSASRPQDRQFILSSKKLLLSDSGFYLCAWSGGGDTEAFFGQGTRLTVV.

The sample holds many counts of this clonotype. In nucleotides, the CDR3 is TGTGCCAGCAGTCTCAGGACAGGGGAGACCCAGTACTTC. Its translation: CASSLRTGETQYF. The V and J genes are TRBV27 and TRBJ2-5; 8 bases agree with TRBD1. In germline, CDR1 is MNHEY, CDR2 SMNVEV (reference sequence). The CDR3 totals 13 residues. V was clipped by 5 bases and J by 5 bases; unmatched bases: 4.

This clonotype was counted many times. The chain has TRBV7-9 and TRBJ2-5; D unresolved. Trimming removed 2 bases at V and 5 bases at J, with 6 bases between. Germline assignment: CDR1 SEHNR and CDR2 FQNEAQ (reference sequence). CDR3 length equals 12 residues. The CDR3 sequence is CASSLQLETQYF. In DNA form, the CDR3 reads TGTGCCAGCAGCTTACAACTGGAGACCCAGTACTTC.

This clonotype was recorded a few times. The J gene is TRBJ1-2, the V gene TRBV28, with 8 bases aligning to TRBD1. This CDR3 contains 14 residues. Germline CDR1 and CDR2: MDHEN and SYDVKM. The V segment lost 10 bases and the J segment 0 bases; nucleotides outside the gene matches: 7. The DNA of the CDR3 is TGTGCCACCCTGTGGGACAGGTCTAACTATGGCTACACCTTC. Translation: CATLWDRSNYGYTF.

This sequence joins TRBV20-1 and TRBJ2-7; a weak D match, TRBD1 (5 bases). Germline V gene sequence: CDR1 DFQATT, CDR2 SNEGSKA (reference sequence). With 0 bases removed from V and 2 bases from J, the gap between germline ends came to 8 bases. This CDR3 is built from 13 residues. This CDR3 is CSAREQATYEQYF. In nucleotides, the CDR3 is TGCAGTGCTAGAGAACAGGCTACCTACGAGCAGTACTTC.

The rearrangement links TRBV9 to TRBJ2-3, with TRBD2 matching over 8 bases. The germline CDR1 and CDR2 sequences are SGDLS and YYNGEE. V was clipped by 3 bases and J by 6 bases; unmatched bases: 12. The CDR3 spans 16 residues. CDR3: CASSAAGGGSRDTQYF. CDR3 nucleotides: TGTGCCAGCAGCGCCGCGGGGGGCGGGAGCAGGGATACGCAGTATTTT.

The table lists this clonotype with a few counts. The chain uses TRBV6-1 and TRBJ1-4, with 9 bases lining up with TRBD1. The CDR3 has 13 residues. The V segment lost 10 bases and the J segment 5 bases; nucleotides outside the gene matches: 5. The germline V gene encodes CDR1 MNHNS and CDR2 SASEGT. CDR3 sequence: CANGDRVNEKLFF. In nucleotides, the CDR3 is TGTGCCAATGGGGACAGGGTGAATGAAAAACTGTTTTTT.

This clonotype has more than one count but fewer than ten. This chain connects TRBV28 to TRBJ2-7; 9 bases map to TRBD1. The CDR3 covers 16 residues. CDR1 and CDR2 (germline): MDHEN, SYDVKM. The junction had 8 bases not matched to a gene; V was cut back by 2 bases and J by 3 bases. CDR3: CASSLGGQGTFYEQYF. CDR3 in DNA: TGTGCCAGCAGTTTAGGGGGACAGGGTACCTTCTACGAGCAGTACTTC.

This clonotype came up many times. The rearrangement uses TRBV10-3 and TRBJ2-7, with 9 bases lining up with TRBD1. Germline CDR1 ENHRY, CDR2 SYGVKD. CDR3 size: 13 residues. Trimming at V came to 4 bases and at J to 4 bases, leaving 2 bases not matched to a gene. The chain's CDR3 is CAISADRGYEQYF. CDR3 in DNA: TGTGCCATCAGTGCTGACAGGGGGTACGAGCAGTACTTC.

This clonotype was seen repeatedly, ten times or more. The chain carries TRBV7-9 and TRBJ2-3; unclear D gene. Per germline, CDR1 SEHNR and CDR2 FQNEAQ (reference sequence). CDR3 size: 15 residues. Trimming shortened V by 5 bases and J by 0 bases, and 12 bases separated the two germline ends. The CDR3 loop is CASSKVWVSTDTQYF. Here the CDR3 DNA reads TGTGCCAGCAGCAAGGTGTGGGTTAGCACAGATACGCAGTATTTT.

This clonotype was found many times. This chain links TRBV5-1 with TRBJ1-1; D gene unclear. CDR1 SGHRS and CDR2 YFSETQ come from the germline V gene. The CDR3 runs to 15 residues. Trimming removed 7 bases from V and 3 bases from J, with 19 bases in between. The CDR3 here is CASRPGNMVDTEAFF. DNA of the CDR3: TGCGCCAGCCGTCCCGGAAATATGGTGGACACTGAAGCTTTCTTT.